Listed below are T cell receptor beta chains from one sample, sequenced in a study of early T cells in non-severe SARS-CoV-2 infection. MiXCR was run by TCRdb on the 5' RACE reads, yielding one entry per CDR3 protein. Of some 45,000 distinct CDR3 sequences listed, 4% to 4.5% were seen once; the top ten hold 3%. Sequencing input: whole blood. Source of these receptors: an adult who was a healthcare worker with PCR-confirmed SARS-CoV-2 infection or an uninfected control (not recorded which). The CDR3 runs from the conserved cysteine through the conserved F or W. D genes are given only for firm matches. A clone size is listed for some rows: how often the clone was seen (once, few, many), or a class if it is expanded.

V	J	size	length	D	CDR3	DNA
TRBV20-1	TRBJ2-7	many	13	NA	CSARRGFAYEQYF	TGCAGTGCTAGAAGGGGATTCGCCTACGAGCAGTACTTC
TRBV11-3	TRBJ2-1	many	16	TRBD2	CASSAGLAEPDPEQFF	TGTGCCAGCAGCGCGGGACTAGCGGAGCCCGATCCTGAGCAGTTCTTC
TRBV7-2	TRBJ2-1	many	13	NA	CASSPYLYNEQFF	TGTGCCAGCAGCCCATACTTGTACAATGAGCAGTTCTTC
TRBV6-2/TRBV6-3	TRBJ2-6	many	14	NA	CASRSSSGANVLTF	TGTGCCAGCAGGTCTAGCTCTGGGGCCAACGTCCTGACTTTC
TRBV3-1	TRBJ2-2	NA	14	TRBD2	CASSPQRGGGRLFF	TGTGCCAGCAGCCCCCAGCGGGGGGGTGGTCGGCTGTTTTTT
TRBV15	TRBJ2-7	NA	15	TRBD1	CATSSRTGGIYEQYF	TGTGCCACCAGCAGCCGGACAGGGGGCATCTACGAGCAGTACTTC
TRBV19	TRBJ2-2	many	16	NA	CASSIVPGQGTGELFF	TGTGCCAGTAGTATCGTTCCGGGACAAGGGACCGGGGAGCTGTTTTTT
TRBV4-1	TRBJ1-2	many	14	NA	CASSQETGYYGYTF	TGCGCCAGCAGCCAAGAGACCGGATACTATGGCTACACCTTC
TRBV10-3	TRBJ2-7	many	13	NA	CAISGGTSHEQYF	TGTGCCATCAGTGGCGGGACGAGTCACGAGCAGTACTTC
TRBV6-5	TRBJ2-7	many	14	NA	CASSSPPRGVEQYF	TGTGCCAGCAGTTCGCCCCCGCGGGGAGTGGAGCAGTACTTC
TRBV5-1	TRBJ2-7	many	18	TRBD2	CASRERGGSLIRSYEQYF	TGCGCCAGCAGGGAGCGCGGCGGGAGTTTAATTCGGTCCTACGAGCAGTACTTC
TRBV12-3/TRBV12-4	TRBJ1-2	many	13	NA	CASSLRWNYGYTF	TGTGCCAGCAGTTTGCGGTGGAACTATGGCTACACCTTC
TRBV9	TRBJ2-4	many	12	NA	CASSVGGNIQYF	TGTGCCAGCAGCGTAGGCGGCAACATTCAGTACTTC
TRBV9	TRBJ1-2	many	13	NA	CASSLSGSYGYTF	TGTGCCAGCAGCCTTTCAGGGAGCTATGGCTACACCTTC
TRBV6-5	TRBJ2-7	many	13	NA	CASFAAQTVEQYF	TGTGCCAGCTTCGCCGCGCAAACGGTGGAGCAGTACTTC
TRBV12-3/TRBV12-4	TRBJ1-2	many	16	NA	CASSPRSGWGSYGYTF	TGTGCCAGCAGTCCACGTTCGGGGTGGGGCAGCTATGGCTACACCTTC
TRBV20-1	TRBJ2-3	many	16	TRBD1	CSARARTGISTDTQYF	TGCAGTGCTAGGGCCCGGACAGGGATCAGTACAGATACGCAGTATTTT
TRBV14	TRBJ2-7	few	20	TRBD1	CASSTTGSGTVATPGHEQYF	TGTGCCAGCAGCACGACGGGCTCCGGGACAGTGGCGACACCCGGACACGAGCAGTACTTC
TRBV10-3	TRBJ2-7	many	13	NA	CAIVARSGDEQYF	TGTGCCATCGTGGCTAGATCCGGCGACGAGCAGTACTTC
TRBV29-1	TRBJ1-2	NA	15	TRBD1	CSVDGLGTETYGYTF	TGCAGCGTTGATGGCCTCGGGACAGAGACCTATGGCTACACCTTC
TRBV5-1	TRBJ2-7	NA	13	TRBD1	CASSLARGNEQYF	TGCGCCAGCAGCTTGGCCAGGGGGAACGAGCAGTACTTC
TRBV28	TRBJ2-5	NA	20	TRBD2	CASSHPAKVAGLPREETQYF	TGTGCCAGCAGTCACCCTGCCAAGGTAGCGGGACTCCCCCGGGAAGAGACCCAGTACTTC
TRBV10-3	TRBJ2-1	few	15	TRBD2	CAIRGSGDAYNEQFF	TGTGCCATCAGAGGAAGCGGGGACGCCTACAATGAGCAGTTCTTC
TRBV7-2	TRBJ2-3	many	13	NA	CASSTQKTDTQYF	TGTGCCAGCAGCACCCAGAAAACAGATACGCAGTATTTT
TRBV14	TRBJ2-1	many	19	TRBD2	CASSQDGLAGGPKYNEQFF	TGTGCCAGCAGCCAAGATGGACTAGCGGGGGGACCAAAATACAATGAGCAGTTCTTC
TRBV6-1	TRBJ2-3	NA	12	NA	CASSLAADTQYF	TGTGCCAGCAGTTTAGCGGCCGATACGCAGTATTTT
TRBV4-2	TRBJ2-7	many	16	TRBD1	CASSQDLGTGSYEQYF	TGTGCCAGCAGCCAAGATCTGGGGACAGGGTCCTACGAGCAGTACTTC
TRBV6-1	TRBJ2-2	NA	14	NA	CASRRNTPTGELFF	TGTGCCAGCAGACGGAATACACCCACCGGGGAGCTGTTTTTT
TRBV20-1	TRBJ2-5	NA	14	NA	CSARESLLAETQYF	TGCAGTGCTAGAGAATCCTTGTTAGCGGAGACCCAGTACTTC
TRBV10-2	TRBJ1-6	many	13	NA	CASGVEIRSPLHF	TGCGCCAGCGGGGTGGAGATTCGATCACCCCTCCACTTT
TRBV5-1	TRBJ1-1	many	13	TRBD1	CASSLGDRGLVFF	TGCGCCAGCAGCTTGGGGGACAGGGGTCTCGTTTTCTTT